This TCR beta chain is drawn from a study of OX40 agonist ivuxolimab in advanced cancers. Repertoires were generated with immunoSEQ multiplex PCR, while TCRdb's copy carries only in-frame clones and drops some. The sample carries roughly 45,000 clones, around 79% recorded once. V dropped 0 bases and J dropped 0; count of bases not matched to a gene: 2. This CDR3 spans 17 amino acids. CDR1 is SGHDT and CDR2 is YYEEEE in the germline V gene. The material sequenced was CD4+ or CD8+ T cells sorted from blood, taken in a trial of the OX40 agonist ivuxolimab. J is TRBJ2-1 and V is TRBV5-6, with 11 bases that match TRBD2. The source of this sequence is an adult with an advanced solid tumor such as melanoma, head and neck, liver or kidney cancer. The CDR3 region is CASSLGLAGSSYNEQFF. The CDR3 coding sequence is TGTGCCAGCAGCTTGGGACTAGCGGGAAGCTCCTACAATGAGCAGTTCTTC.